This TCR beta chain was profiled in a study of PD-L1 blockade in urothelial cancer. Time point: pretreatment peripheral blood. The assay was immunoSEQ multiplex PCR, and TCRdb's table has in-frame clones only and misses some. The sample includes about 53,000 clones, roughly 87% seen only once; the top ten take under 15%. The germline V gene has CDR1 LNHDA and CDR2 SQIVND (reference sequence). V gave up 5 bases and J gave up 8 bases; unmatched junction bases: 7. CDR3 length: 13 amino acids. This clonotype originated in a woman aged 55-69 years with urothelial cancer. The gene calls are TRBV19 and TRBJ1-2; 8 positions match TRBD1. The source was PBMCs, collected around atezolizumab (anti-PD-L1) treatment. CDR3 loop: CASSQDRVTGYTF. DNA for the CDR3: TGTGCCAGTAGTCAGGACAGGGTGACGGGCTACACCTTC.